Below, 26 T cell receptor beta chains from the same sample are listed, as sequenced in a study of blood T cell repertoires in COVID-19. Assay: immunoSEQ multiplex PCR; the TCRdb copy retains only in-frame clones and omits some. The table lists approximately 230,000 clones, about 87% of them singletons. The sequenced sample consisted of peripheral blood. These receptors were collected from a woman aged 25 to 45 with COVID-19, enrolled during active disease.

The CDR3 here is CASSKRARDTGQETQYF. CDR3 in DNA: TGTGCCAGCAGCAAAAGGGCCAGGGACACCGGCCAAGAGACCCAGTACTTC. The chain recombines TRBV21-1 with TRBJ2-5; the DNA was not compared with TRBD1, the D call given in the table. TRBV21-1 is labeled a pseudogene. The CDR3 has 17 amino acids.

V is TRBV28 and J is TRBJ1-5; maybe TRBD1 (6 bases). Germline V CDR1 and CDR2: MDHEN, SYDVKM. This CDR3 is built from 14 residues. V gave up 10 bases and J gave up 7 bases, with 20 bases separating them. This CDR3 is CAIRKRGARQPQHF. CDR3 coding DNA: TGTGCCATCCGAAAACGGGGGGCGCGACAGCCCCAGCATTTT.

This clone occurred once. The chain is built from TRBV6-5 and TRBJ1-4; perhaps TRBD1 as D (5 bases). The ends were cut back, 6 bases at V and 0 bases at J, with 11 bases in the middle. The germline V gene encodes CDR1 MNHEY and CDR2 SVGAGI. The CDR3 contains 15 residues. The CDR3 DNA is TGTGCCAGCAGCATGGACATCCCAACTAATGAAAAACTGTTTTTT. Residues: CASSMDIPTNEKLFF.

This clone was recorded once. J is TRBJ1-1 and V is TRBV6-5, with TRBD1 identical over 7 bases. CDR1 MNHEY and CDR2 SVGAGI come from the germline V gene. The J segment lost 5 bases and the V segment lost 0 bases, leaving 3 bases of the junction unmatched. The CDR3 covers 14 residues. In DNA form, the CDR3 reads TGTGCCAGCAGTTACTCCCAGGGGGGAACTGAAGCTTTCTTT. Amino acids: CASSYSQGGTEAFF.

V is TRBV3-1 (or the pseudogene TRBV3-2) and J is TRBJ2-1; the match to TRBD2 covers 16 bases. Unmatched junction bases numbered 13, after V lost 2 bases and J lost 6 bases. The CDR3 length is 20 residues. Germline CDR1 LGHDT, CDR2 YNNKEL (reference sequence). The CDR3 nucleotides read TGTGCCAGCAGCCAACTACCAGGGACTAGCGGGGGGGCACATTCCAATGAGCAGTTCTTC. This gives the protein CASSQLPGTSGGAHSNEQFF.

The chain uses TRBV5-5 and TRBJ1-5; D uncertain. CDR1 SGHKS and CDR2 YYEKEE come from the germline V gene (reference sequence). CDR3 length equals 14 residues. V was clipped by 1 base and J by 6 bases, with 11 bases between them. The CDR3 bases are TGTGCCAGCAGCTTGTTGATTAGCGGTCAGCCCCAGCATTTT. Translated: CASSLLISGQPQHF. The full variable domain, its missing parts supplied by reference TRBV5-5 and TRBJ1-5, is DAGVTQSPTHLIKTRGQQVTLRCSPISGHKSVSWYQQVLGQGPQFIFQYYEKEERGRGNFPDRFSARQFPNYSSELNVNALLLGDSALYLCASSLLISGQPQHFGDGTRLSIL.

The chain links TRBV25-1 to TRBJ2-5, with 8 nucleotides matching TRBD2. Germline V gives CDR1 MGHDK, CDR2 SYGVNS. The CDR3 has 14 residues. The V segment lost 3 bases and the J segment 4 bases; nucleotides outside the gene matches: 4. The CDR3 loop is CASSDAGRGETQYF. In nucleotides, the CDR3 is TGTGCCAGCAGTGATGCCGGGAGGGGAGAGACCCAGTACTTC.

This clone was picked up many times. This chain links TRBV12-3 or TRBV12-4 with TRBJ1-1; D gene ambiguous. V gave up 2 bases and J gave up 5 bases, with 9 bases separating them. This CDR3 has 13 amino acids. The CDR3 sequence: CASSLQAETEAFF. Written as DNA, the CDR3 is TGTGCCAGCAGTTTACAGGCTGAAACTGAAGCTTTCTTT.

V usage is TRBV19 and J usage is TRBJ2-3; 7 nucleotides line up with TRBD1. CDR1 is LNHDA and CDR2 is SQIVND in the germline V gene (reference sequence). The length of the CDR3 is 18 residues. J was trimmed by 4 bases and V by 7 bases; bases with no gene match: 20. The CDR3 DNA reads TGTGCCAGTAACCGACAGGGAGTACGAGATGGTGTCTCAGATACGCAGTATTTT. Translated, it gives CASNRQGVRDGVSDTQYF.

This clone was counted only a few times. The V call is TRBV4-1, the J call TRBJ2-1; TRBD2 might be the D (5 bases). Trimming cost V 0 bases and J 0 bases, with 12 bases left between them. The CDR3 loop spans 17 amino acids. Germline values: CDR1 MGHRA, CDR2 YSYEKL. This CDR3 reads CASSQDPGTSSYNEQFF. CDR3 DNA: TGCGCCAGCAGCCAAGATCCGGGTACTAGCTCCTACAATGAGCAGTTCTTC.

V and J are TRBV25-1 and TRBJ2-1; 8 nucleotides line up with TRBD2. Germline values: CDR1 MGHDK, CDR2 SYGVNS. Trimming took 7 bases from V and 2 from J; bases not matched to a gene: 13. There are 17 residues in the CDR3. For the CDR3, the DNA is TGTGCCAGCACCTCCCCACACGGGACTAGGGCCTACAATGAGCAGTTCTTC. Translating it yields CASTSPHGTRAYNEQFF.

The J gene is TRBJ2-7, the V gene TRBV5-5; 10 bases line up with TRBD1. This CDR3 is 13 amino acids long. Trimming at V came to 10 bases and at J to 5 bases, leaving 9 bases not matched to a gene. Germline V lookup: CDR1 SGHKS, CDR2 YYEKEE (reference sequence). CDR3 bases: TGTGCCGAGCGGCAGGGACAGGGGCACGAGCAGTACGTC. Amino acid sequence: CAERQGQGHEQYV.

The CDR3 sequence is CASSLDGTHNEKLFF. CDR3 DNA sequence: TGTGCCAGCAGTCTCGACGGGACACATAATGAAAAACTGTTTTTT. This chain uses TRBV6-5 with TRBJ1-4, with D tentatively TRBD1 (6 bases). The V end lost 5 bases, the J end lost 4 bases, and 14 bases lay between the germline ends. The CDR3 consists of 15 residues. From germline, CDR1 is MNHEY and CDR2 SVGAGI.

The J gene is TRBJ2-1, the V gene TRBV24-1, with D possibly TRBD1 on 5 matching bases. The V gene's germline CDR1 is KGHDR and CDR2 SFDVKD. The CDR3 extends over 16 amino acids. V lost 3 bases and J lost 1, with 12 bases in between. The CDR3 reads CATSDPWAGSYNEQFF. CDR3 nucleotides: TGTGCCACCAGTGATCCTTGGGCAGGGTCCTACAATGAGCAGTTCTTC.

The chain carries TRBV6-2 or TRBV6-3 and TRBJ1-1; no reliable D call. The CDR3 runs 13 residues. Germline CDR1 is MNHEY and CDR2 is SVGEGT. V lost 3 bases, J lost 6 bases, and 11 bases lay in between. For the CDR3, the DNA is TGTGCCAGCAGTTATTCGGGATACGCTGAAGCTTTCTTT. Residues: CASSYSGYAEAFF.

The genes are TRBV5-1 and TRBJ1-4; 9 bases align to TRBD1. This CDR3 region has 15 residues. CDR1 and CDR2 from the germline V gene are SGHRS and YFSETQ. J was trimmed by 7 bases and V by 1 base; bases with no gene match: 5. The CDR3 spells CASSLLGTGTEKLFF. Written as DNA, the CDR3 is TGCGCCAGCAGCTTGTTGGGGACAGGGACTGAAAAACTGTTTTTT.

The chain combines TRBV5-6 with TRBJ2-3, with 8 bases fitting TRBD1. CDR1 is SGHDT and CDR2 is YYEEEE in the germline V gene. The CDR3 extends over 13 amino acids. The J segment lost 3 bases and the V segment lost 7 bases, leaving 4 bases of the junction unmatched. CDR3 nucleotide sequence: TGTGCCAGCGCGAGACAGGGGACAGATACGCAGTATTTT. Translated, it gives CASARQGTDTQYF.

The chain couples TRBV7-9 to TRBJ1-3, with 10 bases identical to TRBD1. The CDR3 loop spans 17 amino acids. The germline CDR1 and CDR2 sequences are SEHNR and FQNEAQ (reference sequence). Trimming took 3 bases from V and 4 from J; bases not matched to a gene: 9. The CDR3 protein is CASSLGTGVGFGNTIYF. The CDR3 DNA is TGTGCCAGCAGCTTGGGGACAGGGGTAGGGTTCGGAAACACCATATATTTT.

This chain's CDR3 is CATSEGDRTYSNQPQHF. In DNA, the CDR3 is TGTGCCACCAGTGAAGGGGACAGGACATATAGCAATCAGCCCCAGCATTTT. The V call is TRBV24-1, the J call TRBJ1-5; 8 nucleotides agree with TRBD1. V lost 4 bases, J lost 0 bases, and 7 bases stayed unmatched. This CDR3 is 17 amino acids long. The germline V gene has CDR1 KGHDR and CDR2 SFDVKD.

CDR3 region: CASSISTQPQHF. In nucleotides, the CDR3 is TGTGCCAGTAGTATTTCTACCCAGCCCCAGCATTTT. This chain connects TRBV19 to TRBJ1-5; no clear D. Trimming shortened V by 3 bases and J by 7 bases, and 7 bases separated the two germline ends. The CDR3 length is 12 residues. Germline V lookup: CDR1 LNHDA, CDR2 SQIVND (reference sequence).

This chain connects TRBV19 to TRBJ2-3; TRBD2 matches at 14 bases. In germline, CDR1 is LNHDA, CDR2 SQIVND (reference sequence). With V trimmed by 0 bases and J by 5 bases, 10 bases remained unmatched. This CDR3 has 19 amino acids. This chain's CDR3 is CASSIDRSGLAGGIDTQYF. The CDR3 DNA is TGTGCCAGTAGTATAGACCGCTCCGGACTAGCGGGGGGTATAGATACGCAGTATTTT.

The chain is built from TRBV6-2 or TRBV6-3 and TRBJ2-5; TRBD1 aligns across 9 bases. The CDR3 has 18 residues. CDR1 is MNHEY and CDR2 is SVGEGT in the germline V gene. The V segment lost 2 bases and the J segment 0 bases; nucleotides outside the gene matches: 10. CDR3 sequence: CASSYDTGGGWDQETQYF. CDR3 DNA sequence: TGTGCCAGCAGTTACGACACAGGGGGCGGTTGGGACCAAGAGACCCAGTACTTC.

CDR3 in amino acids: CASSYEQDYNEQFF. The DNA of the CDR3 is TGTGCCAGCAGTTATGAGCAGGATTACAATGAGCAGTTCTTC. The V and J genes are TRBV6-2 or TRBV6-3 and TRBJ2-1; D gene ambiguous. The CDR3 is 14 amino acids. The V and J ends lost 3 bases and 4 bases respectively, with 10 bases between them. Germline assignment: CDR1 MNHEY and CDR2 SVGEGT.

This sequence joins TRBV3-1 (or the pseudogene TRBV3-2) and TRBJ2-6; D gene ambiguous. The CDR3 extends over 12 amino acids. V was shortened by 4 bases and J by 9 bases, with 7 bases between the two germline ends. Germline V lookup: CDR1 LGHDT, CDR2 YNNKEL (reference sequence). CDR3 DNA: TGTGCCAGCAGCCGGGCCTTCAACGTCCTGACTTTC. Translating gives CASSRAFNVLTF.

The rearrangement joins TRBV6-2 or TRBV6-3 to TRBJ1-2; D might be TRBD1 (5 bases). Per the germline V gene, CDR1 is MNHEY and CDR2 is SVGEGT. The CDR3 has 16 residues. Trimming pared 2 bases from V and 1 base from J, leaving 14 bases between. CDR3 residues: CASSYPPTGGNYGYTF. In DNA, the CDR3 is TGTGCCAGCAGTTACCCCCCGACGGGGGGTAACTATGGCTACACCTTC.

This chain links TRBV5-4 with TRBJ1-1; D perhaps matches TRBD1 (6 bases). This CDR3 region has 15 residues. The V end was cut by 3 bases, the J end by 0 bases, with 12 bases between. CDR1 SGHNT and CDR2 YYREEE come from the germline V gene (reference sequence). This chain's CDR3 is CASSSEQGLNTEAFF. The CDR3 bases are TGTGCCAGCAGCTCGGAACAGGGTTTGAACACTGAAGCTTTCTTT.